The 14 T cell receptor beta chains reported below all come from one sample, sequenced in a study of T cells in Graves' hyperthyroidism and ophthalmopathy. Amplified TCR beta CDR3 regions came from RNA transcripts. The study used the HTBI primer set for a first-round RT-PCR of the TCR CDR3. Using its own MiXCR run on the multiplex PCR reads, TCRdb lists one record per CDR3 protein. The table lists about 640,000 distinct CDR3 sequences, 20% of them singletons, with around a third in the top ten. The sequencing sample was made of blood. These receptors were obtained from a man younger than 45 with Graves' ophthalmopathy.

This clonotype has ten or more counts. The gene calls are TRBV2 and TRBJ1-2; possible D gene TRBD1, 6 bases. The CDR3 totals 13 residues. Germline CDR1 is SNHLY and CDR2 is FYNNEI. Trimming removed 7 bases at V and 4 bases at J, with 13 bases between. The CDR3 bases are TGTGCCAGCATGCTTACAGGGAGCTATGGCTACACCTTC. It codes for CASMLTGSYGYTF.

This clonotype was observed a few times. The chain carries TRBV3-1 and TRBJ2-1, with 7 bases that match TRBD2. CDR3 length: 12 amino acids. In germline, CDR1 is LGHDT, CDR2 YNNKEL (reference sequence). J was trimmed by 13 bases and V by 1 base; bases with no gene match: 4. CDR3 nucleotide sequence: TGTGCCAGCAGCCAAGGGACTAGGAAACAGTTCTTC. This encodes CASSQGTRKQFF.

V gene TRBV7-2 combines with J gene TRBJ2-1; TRBD2 is a possible D gene (6 bases). Deletions cut 1 base from V and 6 bases from J, with 16 bases between. This CDR3 has 16 amino acids. CDR1 and CDR2 from the germline V gene are SGHTA and FQGNSA. The CDR3 reads CASSLVRSWRGNEQFF. The DNA of the CDR3 is TGTGCCAGCAGCTTAGTCAGATCCTGGCGGGGCAATGAGCAGTTCTTC.

This clonotype has just a few counts. The genes are TRBV27 and TRBJ2-1; 9 bases line up with TRBD2. This CDR3 is built from 13 residues. Per the germline V gene, CDR1 is MNHEY and CDR2 is SMNVEV (reference sequence). Germline trimming cut 6 bases from V and 10 bases from J; bases unmatched to any gene: 7. CDR3 residues: CASSSRLADEQFF. Written as DNA, the CDR3 is TGTGCCAGCAGCTCCCGACTAGCGGACGAGCAGTTCTTC.

The rearrangement uses TRBV4-1 and TRBJ2-7; no clear D. Germline V lookup: CDR1 MGHRA, CDR2 YSYEKL. The CDR3 extends over 15 amino acids. V lost 1 base and J 3 bases, leaving 13 bases between the germline ends. The DNA of the CDR3 is TGCGCCAGCAGCCAAGGCCCCAGTCTAGTCTACGAGCAGTACTTC. The encoded protein is CASSQGPSLVYEQYF.

In this sample, this clonotype turned up once. The gene calls are TRBV4-1 and TRBJ2-1; D is perhaps TRBD1 or TRBD2 (5 bases each). Trimming pared 3 bases from V and 7 bases from J, leaving 13 bases between. Germline assignment: CDR1 MGHRA and CDR2 YSYEKL. The CDR3 is 14 amino acids. Written as DNA, the CDR3 is TGCGCCAGCAGCCATCTGGGGGAAGGGAATGAGCAGTTCTTC. As protein: CASSHLGEGNEQFF.

V is TRBV5-5 and J is TRBJ1-4; 9 positions agree with TRBD1. The CDR3 totals 15 residues. Germline assignment: CDR1 SGHKS and CDR2 YYEKEE (reference sequence). V shed 2 bases, J shed 7 bases, and the junction held 6 bases outside the gene matches. CDR3 sequence (DNA): TGTGCCAGCAGCTTCCAAGGGACAGGGACTGAAAAACTGTTTTTT. Translation gives CASSFQGTGTEKLFF.

A few counts support this clonotype. This chain joins TRBV7-2 and TRBJ2-5, with 7 bases aligning to TRBD2. The V and J ends lost 5 bases and 3 bases, in that order; junction bases with no gene match: 9. The CDR3 has 15 residues. Germline V gene lookup returns CDR1 SGHTA and CDR2 FQGNSA. The CDR3 reads CASSRPPLAEETQYF. The DNA for the CDR3 is TGTGCCAGCAGCCGTCCGCCTCTAGCGGAAGAGACCCAGTACTTC.

This clonotype was observed many times. This chain uses TRBV13 with TRBJ1-6; possibly TRBD1 for D (6 bases). The CDR3 totals 16 residues. The germline CDR1 and CDR2 sequences are PRHDT and FYEKMQ (reference sequence). Trimming pared 1 base from V and 10 bases from J, leaving 17 bases between. The CDR3 region has the DNA TGTGCCAGCAGCTTAGTAAGGGCAGGGGTGAACTCACCCCTCCACTTT. This encodes CASSLVRAGVNSPLHF.

This clonotype was seen more than once but under ten times. This chain joins TRBV28 and TRBJ1-2, with TRBD1 identical over 7 bases. The CDR3 is 15 residues long. CDR1 is MDHEN and CDR2 is SYDVKM in the germline V gene. Unmatched junction bases numbered 11, after V lost 5 bases and J lost 5 bases. The CDR3 DNA follows: TGTGCCAGCAGTCAACCCCGGGGACAGCTGTATGGCTACACCTTC. Translation gives CASSQPRGQLYGYTF.

This clonotype was found a few times. The CDR3 here is CASSWDRVNTGELFF. CDR3 DNA: TGTGCCAGCAGTTGGGACAGGGTGAACACCGGGGAGCTGTTTTTT. This sequence joins TRBV5-5 and TRBJ2-2; TRBD1 agrees at 9 bases. The CDR3 is 15 residues long. V lost 5 bases to trimming and J lost 1 base; unmatched junction nucleotides: 3. The germline V gene has CDR1 SGHKS and CDR2 YYEKEE (reference sequence).

Ten or more counts support this clonotype. The chain couples TRBV7-9 to TRBJ2-7; 10 nucleotides agree with TRBD2. The CDR3 covers 14 residues. The V gene end was trimmed by 3 bases and the J gene end by 2 bases; junction bases not matched to a gene: 1. Germline CDR1 reads SEHNR; CDR2 reads FQNEAQ (reference sequence). Written as DNA, the CDR3 is TGTGCCAGCAGCTTGACTAGCGGGCCCTACGAGCAGTACTTC. Its protein is CASSLTSGPYEQYF.

V and J are TRBV28 and TRBJ1-1; no definite D call. The CDR3 contains 14 residues. Germline CDR1 is MDHEN and CDR2 is SYDVKM. The V gene lost 6 bases and the J gene lost 8 bases, with 19 bases spanning the gap. The CDR3 region has the DNA TGTGCCAGCAGCCCCGTAGAACGGTGGGTAGAAGCTTTCTTT. Protein: CASSPVERWVEAFF.

This clonotype was detected only once. A clone one base away is much larger, so this may be a read error. The rearrangement links TRBV3-1 to TRBJ2-7; no firm D call. This CDR3 contains 15 residues. The germline V gene encodes CDR1 LGHDT and CDR2 YNNKEL (reference sequence). The CDR3 DNA reads as TGTGTCAGCAGCCAATCCACAGCGAGCTCCTACGAGCAGTACTTC. Translated: CVSSQSTASSYEQYF.